This T cell receptor beta chain was identified in a study of beta chain features in type 1 diabetes. Overall study results and limits: A closer apparent resemblance between naive, central memory and Treg TCRB repertoires was seen in patients than in healthy donors.

All of the isolated RNA was reverse transcribed, so expressed TCRB transcripts were sequenced. The table came from immunoSEQ multiplex PCR; TCRdb's copy has only in-frame clones and leaves some out. The table includes 350,000 to 450,000 clones, about 15% detected once. Notes on this clone: The antigen remains unidentified.

Stem cell-like memory, regulatory, central memory and naive CD4+ cells were sorted via CD45RO/CCR7/CD25/CD127/CD95/CD27. Material: naive CD4+ T cells from blood. This clonotype was sampled from a woman aged 18-29 years in good health.

Here the CDR3 reads CASSQWVTANQPQHF. The CDR3, as DNA: TGCGCCAGCAGCCAATGGGTGACAGCTAATCAGCCCCAGCATTTT. The chain links TRBV4-1 to TRBJ1-5, with D possibly matching TRBD1 (5 bases). The CDR3 is 15 amino acids. Between the trimmed V and J ends, which lost 2 bases and 4 bases, there was a span of 12 bases. Germline CDR1 reads MGHRA; CDR2 reads YSYEKL.